This is a list of T cell receptor beta chains from one sample in a study of cytomegalovirus exposure and HLA in healthy donors. The repertoire was sequenced with immunoSEQ multiplex PCR; TCRdb's copy has only in-frame clones and lacks some. The sample holds 200,000 to 250,000 clones, approximately 68% seen once. Sample: PBMCs. Every receptor here comes from a young woman in good health and CMV-seronegative. Both conserved end residues are part of each CDR3. A D gene is named only where the DNA matches it firmly. Size is stated for part of the rows, as once, few or many counts, or as a class when the clone is expanded.

TRBD1	TRBV14	TRBJ2-7	-	TGTGCCAGCAGCCAGACAGGGTACGAGCAGTACTTC	CASSQTGYEQYF
-	TRBV5-4	TRBJ2-5	-	TGTGCCAGCAGCCCCGGTCTTGAAGAGACCCAGTACTTC	CASSPGLEETQYF
-	TRBV5-5	TRBJ1-4	-	TGTGCCAGCAGGCCCCGGGACTGGCGCGAAAAACTGTTTTTT	CASRPRDWREKLFF
-	TRBV29-1	TRBJ2-7	-	TGCAGCGTTGGGGACACCCCCTACGAGCAGTACTTC	CSVGDTPYEQYF
-	TRBV6-5	TRBJ2-2	-	TGTGCCAGCAGTTCACAGCCCGAGATCGCCGGGGAGCTGTTTTTT	CASSSQPEIAGELFF
-	TRBV6-1	TRBJ1-4	once	TGTGCCAGCGGGGCAGGCTCTAAGGAAAAACTGTTTTTT	CASGAGSKEKLFF
-	TRBV6-1	TRBJ1-1	-	TGTGCCAGCAGTGACCCGACTCTCGGCACTGAAGCTTTCTTT	CASSDPTLGTEAFF
TRBD2	TRBV6-1	TRBJ2-5	-	TGTGCCAGCAGCGGAGTAGCGGGAAGGCAAGAGACCCAGTACTTC	CASSGVAGRQETQYF
-	TRBV5-4	TRBJ1-1	-	TGTGCCAGCAGCCCAGGGGCCCGTTCTAACACTGAAGCTTTCTTT	CASSPGARSNTEAFF
-	TRBV4-1	TRBJ1-5	-	TGCGCCAGCAGCCAAGATGAGGACACCCGGTGGAATCAGCCCCAGCATTTT	CASSQDEDTRWNQPQHF
-	TRBV2	TRBJ1-1	-	TGTGCCAGCAGTGACGAGGGAGGAGGCACTGAAGCTTTCTTT	CASSDEGGGTEAFF
-	TRBV15	TRBJ2-3	-	TGTGCCACCAGCAGAGAACCTACGCGGGCAGATACGCAGTATTTT	CATSREPTRADTQYF
TRBD1	TRBV7-9	TRBJ1-5	-	TGTGCCAGCAGCTTAATCGAAGGGGCAGGGGGCGTGAGCAATCAACCCCAGCATTTT	CASSLIEGAGGVSNQPQHF
TRBD2	TRBV7-6	TRBJ2-5	-	TGTGCCAGCAGCTTAGGGGGTTTTCGGGAGGGCCCTCAAGAGACCCAGTACTTC	CASSLGGFREGPQETQYF
TRBD1	TRBV6-5	TRBJ2-7	-	TGTGCCAGCAGTTACGGACAGGGGGACTACGAGCAGTACTTC	CASSYGQGDYEQYF
-	TRBV7-2	TRBJ2-1	-	TGTGCCAGCAGCTTACGTGCGGAGCAGTTCTTC	CASSLRAEQFF
-	TRBV4-1	TRBJ2-5	few	TGCGCCAGCAGCCAAGCAGAAGCGGGTAGGGAGACCCAGTACTTC	CASSQAEAGRETQYF
TRBD1	TRBV2	TRBJ1-1	once	TGTGCCAGCAGGGACAGGCGGCAGGGCACTGAAGCTTTCTTT	CASRDRRQGTEAFF
-	TRBV5-1	TRBJ2-3	few	TGCGCCAGCAGCCCTCGGGGGGATACGCAGTATTTT	CASSPRGDTQYF
TRBD1	TRBV7-6	TRBJ1-2	-	TGTGCCAGCAGCGAAGCCGGGACAGGGTTCAATGGCTACACCTTC	CASSEAGTGFNGYTF
-	TRBV7-2	TRBJ2-3	-	TGTGCCAGCAGCTTAGAAGCCCCCGCCACAGATACGCAGTATTTT	CASSLEAPATDTQYF
-	TRBV6-1	TRBJ1-1	-	TGTGCCAGCAGTGAAGTTGCCGGGCAGGGCGGCACTGAAGCTTTCTTT	CASSEVAGQGGTEAFF
TRBD1	TRBV6-1	TRBJ1-5	-	TGTGCCAGCAGTTTAGACAGGGGTAGCAATCAGCCCCAGCATTTT	CASSLDRGSNQPQHF
TRBD1	TRBV19	TRBJ2-1	-	TGTGCCAGTAGGAGGGGGCTGAATGAGCAGTTCTTC	CASRRGLNEQFF
-	TRBV7-9	TRBJ2-5	few	TGTGCCAGCAGCTTAAAGGCATTGGGCATGGAGACCCAGTACTTC	CASSLKALGMETQYF
-	TRBV2	TRBJ1-1	few	TGTGCCAGTTGCCGGGGTGAAAACACTGAAGCTTTCTTT	CASCRGENTEAFF
-	TRBV10-3	TRBJ2-1	-	TGTGCCATCAGTGGACAGTCAGGCAATGAGCAGTTCTTC	CAISGQSGNEQFF
TRBD1	TRBV6-1	TRBJ2-7	once	TGTGCCAGCAGGGACAGGTCCCCCTACGAGCAGTACTTC	CASRDRSPYEQYF
TRBD1	TRBV11-1	TRBJ1-6	-	TGTGCCAGCAGCGATGGGACAGGGAATTCACCCCTCCACTTT	CASSDGTGNSPLHF
TRBD1	TRBV29-1	TRBJ2-7	-	TGCAGCGTTGAAGAGAGGATAGGGACAGCGCTCTCCTACGAGCAGTACTTC	CSVEERIGTALSYEQYF
-	TRBV4-2	TRBJ1-6	-	TGTGCCAGCAGCCAAGGGCAATTTTATAATTCACCCCTCCACTTT	CASSQGQFYNSPLHF
TRBD2	TRBV30	TRBJ2-5	-	TGTGCCTGGAGTATAGGAAGCGGGAGGGCCGGGGAGACCCAGTACTTC	CAWSIGSGRAGETQYF
-	TRBV6-6	TRBJ2-2	-	TGTGCCAGCAGTTTTCTCGGGGAGCTGTTTTTT	CASSFLGELFF
-	TRBV20-1	TRBJ1-6	-	TGCAGTGCTACACAGGGCAACCTCCTCCACTTT	CSATQGNLLHF
-	TRBV9	TRBJ1-3	few	TGTGCCAGCAGCGTAGGGCTTTCTGGAAACACCATATATTTT	CASSVGLSGNTIYF
-	TRBV7-2	TRBJ2-5	-	TGTGCCAGCAGCTTAGCCGAGAGGGAGACCCAGTACTTC	CASSLAERETQYF
-	TRBV7-2	TRBJ2-5	few	TGTGCCAGCAGCCGAGGGTTAGAAGAGACCCAGTACTTC	CASSRGLEETQYF
TRBD2	TRBV19	TRBJ2-2	-	TGTGCCAGTAGTATAGTTAGCGGGAGGGGCACCGGGGAGCTGTTTTTT	CASSIVSGRGTGELFF
TRBD2	TRBV5-1	TRBJ2-1	-	TGCGCCAGCAGCTCCCCCGGGACTAGCGGATTCCGAGGCAATGAGCAGTTCTTC	CASSSPGTSGFRGNEQFF
-	TRBV5-1	TRBJ2-1	few	TGCGCCAGCAGCCCACCAAGAGGGAGTCGGGATGAGCAGTTCTTC	CASSPPRGSRDEQFF
-	TRBV6-1	TRBJ1-2	few	TGTGCCAGCAGTTATAGACCAACGGGCTATGGCTACACCTTC	CASSYRPTGYGYTF
TRBD2	TRBV18	TRBJ2-2	-	TGTGCCAGCTCACCGGTAGCGGGAGGTCGCGCCGGGGAGCTGTTTTTT	CASSPVAGGRAGELFF
-	TRBV5-6	TRBJ1-2	-	TGTGCCAGCAGCTTGGGCAGGGAACGTGGCTACACCTTC	CASSLGRERGYTF
-	TRBV12-5	TRBJ1-5	few	TGTGCTAGTGGTTTGGTAGTGGGCGGGGTGGGTCAGCCCCAGCATTTT	CASGLVVGGVGQPQHF
-	TRBV14	TRBJ1-1	-	TGTGCCAGCAGCTCAATTTATACAGGGTACACTGAAGCTTTCTTT	CASSSIYTGYTEAFF
TRBD1	TRBV27	TRBJ2-7	-	TGTGCCAGCAGTTTTGACAGGGGCCCTTACGAGCAGTACTTC	CASSFDRGPYEQYF
TRBD2	TRBV27	TRBJ2-2	-	TGTGCCAGCAGGAATAGCGGGAGTTACACCGGGGAGCTGTTTTTT	CASRNSGSYTGELFF
-	TRBV28	TRBJ2-1	-	TGTGCCAGCAGTGACGTAGCGGAGCAGTTCTTC	CASSDVAEQFF
-	TRBV19	TRBJ2-1	-	TGTGCCAGTAGTATAGCCCCTAGAAACAATGAGCAGTTCTTC	CASSIAPRNNEQFF
-	TRBV6-1	TRBJ1-1	-	TGTGCCAGCAGCCGGAGTACAGGGTTTACCACTGAAGCTTTCTTT	CASSRSTGFTTEAFF
TRBD2	TRBV5-1	TRBJ2-5	-	TGCGCCAGCAGCTCTAGCGGGGGGCTTCAAGAGACCCAGTACTTC	CASSSSGGLQETQYF
-	TRBV10-3	TRBJ1-6	-	TGTGCCATCAGTGTCGGACAGAATAATTCCCCCCTCCACTTT	CAISVGQNNSPLHF
TRBD2	TRBV10-3	TRBJ2-3	few	TGTGCCATCAGTGACGCGGGAGGGAGCACAGATACGCAGTATTTT	CAISDAGGSTDTQYF
-	TRBV11-2	TRBJ1-1	-	TGTGCCAGCAGGATGGACAGTTTGAACACTGAAGCTTTCTTT	CASRMDSLNTEAFF